This T cell receptor beta chain was sequenced for a study of blood T cell repertoires in COVID-19. About the study: PBMCs, B-cell-depleted T cells, or T cells were the source of the cDNA or gDNA that made up the material.

Some clones are missing from TCRdb's copy, which holds only in-frame ones; the method was immunoSEQ multiplex PCR. The table shows tens of thousands of clones, with around 76% occurring only once. The germline V gene encodes CDR1 LNHNV and CDR2 YYDKDF (reference sequence). With V trimmed by 5 bases and J by 4 bases, 12 bases remained unmatched. CDR3 length: 16 amino acids. Sequencing was done on a sample of peripheral blood. The sequence was collected from a human donor in a cohort sampled during active COVID-19. The chain combines TRBV15 with TRBJ2-3; 7 bases line up with TRBD2. The CDR3 here is CATSDRDYQFADTQYF. In nucleotides, the CDR3 is TGTGCCACCAGCGACCGGGACTATCAGTTTGCAGATACGCAGTATTTT.